This T cell receptor (beta chain) was recovered during a study of T cells expressing NK-cell markers. This CDR3 region has 11 residues. CDR1 and CDR2 from the germline V gene are DFQATT and SNEGSKA (reference sequence). UMI-tagged 5'RACE template switching yielded the TCR beta cDNA. TCRdb reworked the 5' RACE reads into one entry per CDR3 protein, no DNA. Its clone listing holds about 460,000 distinct CDR3 sequences. The material sequenced was blood T cells: a sorted CD56 or NKG2C T cell subset, CD4+ or CD8+ T cells, or bulk PBMC T cells (not recorded which). The sequence was obtained from a woman aged 50 to 60 in good health. The J gene is TRBJ1-1, the V gene TRBV20-1; without DNA, the TCRdb call of TRBD1 cannot be checked. The CDR3 loop is CRGTGGVGAFF.